The following is a T cell receptor beta chain sequence with its context. Its target is not known. This sample was taken from a study of cytomegalovirus exposure and HLA in healthy donors. Vbeta (60) and Jbeta (13) primers were used in the PCR. Sequenced by immunoSEQ multiplex PCR; TCRdb stores in-frame clones only, minus some. The sample lists 120,000 to 150,000 clones; over 75% were seen once. Germline lookup yields CDR1 SNHLY and CDR2 FYNNEI. With 6 bases removed from V and 4 bases from J, the gap between germline ends came to 13 bases. The CDR3 has 13 residues. Study-level points and caveats: In an earlier analysis, about 87% or about 30%: the productive usage of most TCR beta V segments. Most subjects had HLA-A and HLA-B alleles reportedly predicted accurately by TCR beta sequences. Diagnosis of cytomegalovirus status made by the classifier reportedly showed high specificity and sensitivity.

The chain has TRBV2 and TRBJ2-7, with D unclear. The TCR comes from a female donor in good health and CMV-seronegative. Sequences were obtained from PBMCs. The DNA of the CDR3 is TGTGCCAGCAGGAAGATCGTCGGTTACGAGCAGTACTTC. Its protein product is CASRKIVGYEQYF.